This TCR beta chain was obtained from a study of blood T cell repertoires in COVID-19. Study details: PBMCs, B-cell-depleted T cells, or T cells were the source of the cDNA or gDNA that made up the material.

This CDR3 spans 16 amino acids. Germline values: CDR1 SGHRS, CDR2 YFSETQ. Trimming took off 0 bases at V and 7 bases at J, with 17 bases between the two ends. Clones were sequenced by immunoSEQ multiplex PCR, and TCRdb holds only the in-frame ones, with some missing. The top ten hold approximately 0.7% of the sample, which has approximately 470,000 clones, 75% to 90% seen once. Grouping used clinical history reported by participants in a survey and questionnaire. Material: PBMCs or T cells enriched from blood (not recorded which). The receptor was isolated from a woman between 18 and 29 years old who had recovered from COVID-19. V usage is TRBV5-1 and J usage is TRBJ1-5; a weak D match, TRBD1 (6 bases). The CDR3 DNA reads TGCGCCAGCAGCTTGGGGCCCCTCAATAGGGGGCAGCCCCAGCATTTT. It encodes CASSLGPLNRGQPQHF.